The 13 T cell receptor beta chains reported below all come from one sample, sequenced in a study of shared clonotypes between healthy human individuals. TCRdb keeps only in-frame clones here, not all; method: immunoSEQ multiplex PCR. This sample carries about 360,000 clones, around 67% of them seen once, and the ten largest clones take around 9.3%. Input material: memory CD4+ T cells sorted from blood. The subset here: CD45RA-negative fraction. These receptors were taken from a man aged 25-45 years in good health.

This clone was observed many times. This chain's CDR3 is CASMGLPVKNIQYF. The CDR3 nucleotides read TGCGCCAGCATGGGCCTCCCAGTCAAAAACATTCAGTACTTC. The V call is TRBV10-1, the J call TRBJ2-4; D remains ambiguous. Germline CDR1 and CDR2: WNHNN and SYGVQD (reference sequence). The CDR3 consists of 14 residues. V was clipped by 7 bases and J by 3 bases, with 13 bases between them.

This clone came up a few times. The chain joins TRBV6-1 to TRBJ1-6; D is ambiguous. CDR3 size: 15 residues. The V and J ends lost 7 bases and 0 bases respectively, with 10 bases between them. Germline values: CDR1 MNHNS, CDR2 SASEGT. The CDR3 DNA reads TGTGCCAGCATCTTTCGGGGCTCCTATAATTCACCCCTCCACTTT. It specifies CASIFRGSYNSPLHF.

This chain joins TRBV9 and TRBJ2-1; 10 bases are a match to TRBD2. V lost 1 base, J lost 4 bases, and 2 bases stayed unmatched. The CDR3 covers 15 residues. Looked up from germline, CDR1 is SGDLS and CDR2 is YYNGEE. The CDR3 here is CASSVSSGRYNEQFF. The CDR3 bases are TGTGCCAGCAGCGTAAGTAGCGGGAGGTACAATGAGCAGTTCTTC.

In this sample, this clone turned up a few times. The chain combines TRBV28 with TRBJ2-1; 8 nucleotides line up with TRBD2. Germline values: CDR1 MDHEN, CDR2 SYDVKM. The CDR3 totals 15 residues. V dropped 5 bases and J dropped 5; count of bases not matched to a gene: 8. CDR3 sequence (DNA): TGTGCCAGCAGTCAGTTTGCGGGAGGACACAATGAGCAGTTCTTC. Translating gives CASSQFAGGHNEQFF.

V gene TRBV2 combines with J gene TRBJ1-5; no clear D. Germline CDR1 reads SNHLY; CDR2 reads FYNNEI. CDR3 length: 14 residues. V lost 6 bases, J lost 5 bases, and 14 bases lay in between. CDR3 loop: CASRERATYQPQHF. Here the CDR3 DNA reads TGTGCCAGCAGAGAAAGGGCAACATATCAGCCCCAGCATTTT. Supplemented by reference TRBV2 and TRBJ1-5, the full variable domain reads EPEVTQTPSHQVTQMGQEVILRCVPISNHLYFYWYRQILGQKVEFLVSFYNNEISEKSEIFDDQFSVERPDGSNFTLKIRSTKLEDSAMYFCASRERATYQPQHFGDGTRLSIL.

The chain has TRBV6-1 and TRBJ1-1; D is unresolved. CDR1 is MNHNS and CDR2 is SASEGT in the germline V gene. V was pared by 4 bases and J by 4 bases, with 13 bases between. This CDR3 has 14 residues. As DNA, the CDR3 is TGTGCCAGCAGTGCAACCCTGCAAGGCACTGAAGCTTTCTTT. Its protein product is CASSATLQGTEAFF.

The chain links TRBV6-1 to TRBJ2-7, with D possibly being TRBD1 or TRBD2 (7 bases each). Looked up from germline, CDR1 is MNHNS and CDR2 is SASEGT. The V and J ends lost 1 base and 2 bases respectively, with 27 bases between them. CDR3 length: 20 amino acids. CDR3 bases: TGTGCCAGCAGTGAAGACGGGGGGCCCCTTAGGGCGGGACAGCCCTACGAGCAGTACTTC. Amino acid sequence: CASSEDGGPLRAGQPYEQYF.

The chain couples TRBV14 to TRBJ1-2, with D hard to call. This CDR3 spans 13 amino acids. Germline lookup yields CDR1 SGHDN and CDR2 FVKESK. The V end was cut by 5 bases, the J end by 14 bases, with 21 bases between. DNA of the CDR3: TGTGCCAGCAGCAACAACCTCGAGACGGCGCAAACCTTC. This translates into CASSNNLETAQTF.

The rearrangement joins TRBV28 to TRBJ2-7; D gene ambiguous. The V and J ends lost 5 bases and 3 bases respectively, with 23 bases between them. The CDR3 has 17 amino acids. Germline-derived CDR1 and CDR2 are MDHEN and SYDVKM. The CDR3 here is CASSTASDGGHFYEQYF. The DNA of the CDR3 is TGTGCCAGCAGTACGGCCTCTGACGGCGGCCATTTCTACGAGCAGTACTTC.

CDR3 protein: CASSGQGGGTDTQYF. The CDR3 coding sequence is TGTGCCAGCAGTGGACAGGGGGGAGGGACAGATACGCAGTATTTT. The V gene is TRBV2, the J gene TRBJ2-3; 9 bases align to TRBD1. Germline values: CDR1 SNHLY, CDR2 FYNNEI. With V trimmed by 4 bases and J by 3 bases, 5 bases remained unmatched. CDR3 length: 15 residues.

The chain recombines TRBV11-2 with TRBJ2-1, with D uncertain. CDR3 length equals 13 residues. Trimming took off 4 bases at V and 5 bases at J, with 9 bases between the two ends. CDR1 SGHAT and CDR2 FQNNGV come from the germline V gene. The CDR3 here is CASSSDRDNEQFF. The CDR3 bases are TGTGCCAGCAGCTCCGACCGAGACAATGAGCAGTTCTTC.

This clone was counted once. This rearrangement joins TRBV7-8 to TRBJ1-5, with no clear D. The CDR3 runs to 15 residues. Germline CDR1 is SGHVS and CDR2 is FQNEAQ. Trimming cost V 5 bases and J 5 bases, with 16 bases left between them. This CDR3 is CASSASRAPDQPQHF. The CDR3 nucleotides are TGTGCCAGCAGCGCCTCAAGGGCCCCAGATCAGCCCCAGCATTTT.

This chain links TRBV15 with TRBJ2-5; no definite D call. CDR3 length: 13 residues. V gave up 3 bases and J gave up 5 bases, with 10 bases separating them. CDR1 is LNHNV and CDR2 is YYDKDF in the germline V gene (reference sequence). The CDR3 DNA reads TGTGCCACCAGCAGCTTGGGGTCTGAGACCCAGTACTTC. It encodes CATSSLGSETQYF.